The subject of this entry is one T cell receptor beta chain. Its matching antigen is unknown. Amplification used 60 Vbeta primers and 13 Jbeta primers. Clones were sequenced by immunoSEQ multiplex PCR, and TCRdb holds only the in-frame ones, with some missing. There are roughly 68,000 clones in the sample; around 72% occur only once, and around 7% lies in the top ten. The data were taken from a study of cytomegalovirus exposure and HLA in healthy donors. V lost 2 bases and J 0 bases, leaving 6 bases between the germline ends. Germline values: CDR1 GTSNPN, CDR2 SVGIG (reference sequence). CDR3 length: 13 residues. The study, taken as a whole, reports: A likely sequencing artifact accounted for one observed cluster of highly shared sequence variants.

This receptor was identified in a woman under 40 in good health and CMV-seropositive. Sequenced input: PBMCs. The gene calls are TRBV30 and TRBJ2-3; D call uncertain. CDR3 DNA: TGTGCCTGGAGTCTAGGTAGCACAGATACGCAGTATTTT. Translating it yields CAWSLGSTDTQYF.